The 30 T cell receptor beta chains listed next were all sequenced from one sample in a study of shared T cell receptors in the human thymus. The assay was immunoSEQ multiplex PCR, and TCRdb's table has in-frame clones only and misses some. The table shows some 760,000 clones, with approximately 85% occurring only once. The same sample was also used in a study of human thymus T cells.

The sequencing input was thymocytes. The receptor source for this set is a girl less than two years old with a congenital heart defect.

The CDR3 loop reads CASSESGAGTQYF. CDR3 in DNA: TGCGCCAGCAGTGAGTCGGGGGCGGGTACGCAGTATTTT. This chain uses TRBV10-1 with TRBJ2-3; TRBD1 is a possible D gene (6 bases). Germline V gene lookup returns CDR1 WNHNN and CDR2 SYGVQD (reference sequence). This CDR3 has 13 amino acids. With 0 bases removed from V and 8 bases from J, the gap between germline ends came to 9 bases.

This chain uses TRBV6-1 with TRBJ1-1; perhaps TRBD1 as D (5 bases). V was cut by 5 bases and J by 7 bases, with 8 bases left in between. Germline CDR1 is MNHNS and CDR2 is SASEGT. This CDR3 comprises 11 residues. CDR3 coding DNA: TGTGCCAGCAGTAAACAGGATGAAGCTTTCTTT. This codes for CASSKQDEAFF.

The chain couples TRBV27 to TRBJ2-7; D uncertain. The CDR3 extends over 13 amino acids. CDR1 and CDR2 (germline): MNHEY, SMNVEV (reference sequence). Trimming removed 6 bases from V and 4 bases from J, with 13 bases in between. The CDR3 sequence: CASRRRVLYEQYF. The CDR3 DNA sequence: TGTGCCAGCAGGAGAAGAGTCCTGTACGAGCAGTACTTC.

This clone has only one observation. The V gene is TRBV27, the J gene TRBJ1-2, with 7 bases aligning to TRBD1. Germline assignment: CDR1 MNHEY and CDR2 SMNVEV (reference sequence). Trimming removed 8 bases from V and 4 bases from J; junction bases left unmatched: 10. CDR3 length equals 14 residues. The DNA of the CDR3 is TGTGCCAGCGGACATTCCGGGACAGCCTATGGCTACACCTTC. Amino acids: CASGHSGTAYGYTF.

V gene TRBV7-8 combines with J gene TRBJ2-5; 8 nucleotides agree with TRBD1. The trim removed 3 bases at V and 0 bases at J, leaving 12 bases unmatched. This CDR3 has 18 amino acids. From germline, CDR1 is SGHVS and CDR2 FQNEAQ. Here the CDR3 DNA reads TGTGCCAGCAGCTTTGACTTTTCCGGGACAGGATACCAAGAGACCCAGTACTTC. Amino acids: CASSFDFSGTGYQETQYF.

J is TRBJ1-2 and V is TRBV10-3; 12 bases align to TRBD1. This CDR3 is built from 15 residues. The germline V gene has CDR1 ENHRY and CDR2 SYGVKD. V shed 5 bases and J 6 bases; nucleotides not matched to a gene: 7. The CDR3 spells CAISLRDRGHDGYTF. The DNA for the CDR3 is TGTGCCATCAGTCTACGGGACAGGGGGCATGATGGCTACACCTTC.

The gene calls are TRBV21-1 and TRBJ1-1; the DNA was not compared with TRBD1, the D call given in the table. TRBV21-1 is a pseudogene. This CDR3 is 14 amino acids long. The DNA of the CDR3 is TGTGCCAGCAGCAAAATATGGCTGAACACTGAAGCTTTCTTT. Translation gives CASSKIWLNTEAFF.

This rearrangement joins TRBV28 to TRBJ2-7, with no clear D. Germline CDR1 and CDR2: MDHEN and SYDVKM. CDR3 length: 15 amino acids. Trimming stripped 7 bases from V and 0 bases from J, with 16 bases between. The CDR3 nucleotides are TGTGCCAGCACCTCCCCAGCGAAGAGCTCCTACGAGCAGTACTTC. Protein sequence: CASTSPAKSSYEQYF.

This chain uses TRBV19 with TRBJ1-4, with 8 bases fitting TRBD1. Germline V lookup: CDR1 LNHDA, CDR2 SQIVND (reference sequence). There are 17 residues in the CDR3. Trimming at V came to 6 bases and at J to 4 bases, leaving 13 bases not matched to a gene. CDR3 in DNA: TGTGCCAGTAGCAGGGGGCTCCGGCGGTACCTTAATGAAAAACTGTTTTTT. It encodes CASSRGLRRYLNEKLFF.

There are a few counts of this clone. The chain recombines TRBV7-9 with TRBJ2-5; 11 nucleotides line up with TRBD2. V shed 1 base and J 5 bases; nucleotides not matched to a gene: 9. Germline V CDR1 and CDR2: SEHNR, FQNEAQ (reference sequence). This CDR3 region has 17 residues. Here the CDR3 reads CASSLELAGEVRETQYF. CDR3 coding DNA: TGTGCCAGCAGCTTAGAACTAGCGGGGGAGGTCCGGGAGACCCAGTACTTC.

A few counts support this clone. The rearrangement links TRBV19 to TRBJ1-3, with TRBD1 matching 8 bases. After removal of 8 bases from V and 13 bases from J, the junction contained 16 bases not matched to a gene. The CDR3 runs to 14 residues. The germline CDR1 and CDR2 sequences are LNHDA and SQIVND (reference sequence). CDR3 protein: CASDPGQGQPAIYF. CDR3 in DNA: TGTGCCAGTGATCCCGGACAGGGCCAACCCGCAATATATTTT.

The genes are TRBV11-2 and TRBJ1-4; 8 bases match TRBD1. The junction had 5 bases not matched to a gene; V was cut back by 5 bases and J by 3 bases. The CDR3 is 15 amino acids. Germline CDR1 reads SGHAT; CDR2 reads FQNNGV. CDR3 nucleotide sequence: TGTGCCAGCAGCCTACAGGGGGGGTCTAATGAAAAACTGTTTTTT. Protein: CASSLQGGSNEKLFF. Full variable domain (outside the CDR3, taken from reference TRBV11-2 and TRBJ1-4): EAGVAQSPRYKIIEKRQSVAFWCNPISGHATLYWYQQILGQGPKLLIQFQNNGVVDDSQLPKDRFSAERLKGVDSTLKIQPAKLEDSAVYLCASSLQGGSNEKLFFGSGTQLSVL.

The V and J genes are TRBV10-1 and TRBJ2-7; perhaps TRBD1 as D (6 bases). The CDR3 has 14 residues. With 6 bases removed from V and 3 bases from J, the gap between germline ends came to 15 bases. Germline CDR1 WNHNN, CDR2 SYGVQD (reference sequence). DNA for the CDR3: TGCGCCAGCAGCACAGGGCTACCTAACTACGAGCAGTACTTC. Its translation: CASSTGLPNYEQYF.

The V and J genes are TRBV6-1 and TRBJ1-2; 8 nucleotides align to TRBD1. J lost 3 bases, V lost 6 bases, and 6 bases had no gene match. The germline V gene has CDR1 MNHNS and CDR2 SASEGT. This CDR3 has 14 amino acids. The CDR3 reads CASRADRADYGYTF. The CDR3, as DNA: TGTGCCAGCAGAGCGGACAGGGCGGACTATGGCTACACCTTC.

The chain joins TRBV5-6 to TRBJ1-2; TRBD1 agrees at 10 bases. This CDR3 has 15 residues. With 5 bases clipped from V and 3 bases from J, the junction kept 7 bases outside the gene matches. Germline CDR1 reads SGHDT; CDR2 reads YYEEEE. The CDR3 is CASRPGTGVYYGYTF. The CDR3 DNA is TGTGCCAGCAGACCCGGGACAGGGGTTTACTATGGCTACACCTTC.

This sequence joins TRBV19 and TRBJ1-5, with 11 bases that match TRBD1. CDR3 length: 22 amino acids. V lost 7 bases, J lost 0 bases, and 23 bases stayed unmatched. Germline CDR1 LNHDA, CDR2 SQIVND (reference sequence). The CDR3 DNA follows: TGTGCCAGTACGCCCCGAGCGAACATGGGACAGGGGGAGGACTATAGCAATCAGCCCCAGCATTTT. It translates to CASTPRANMGQGEDYSNQPQHF. The full variable domain, its missing parts supplied by reference TRBV19 and TRBJ1-5, is DGGITQSPKYLFRKEGQNVTLSCEQNLNHDAMYWYRQDPGQGLRLIYYSQIVNDFQKGDIAEGYSVSREKKESFPLTVTSAQKNPTAFYLCASTPRANMGQGEDYSNQPQHFGDGTRLSIL.

This chain links TRBV29-1 with TRBJ2-7; 8 positions agree with TRBD2. Germline CDR1 SQVTM, CDR2 ANQGSEA. The CDR3 has 13 residues. Unmatched junction bases numbered 4, after V lost 6 bases and J lost 0 bases. The CDR3: CSVGGGTSYEQYF. The CDR3 nucleotides are TGCAGCGTGGGCGGGGGGACCTCCTACGAGCAGTACTTC.

The rearrangement joins TRBV19 to TRBJ2-7; a possible D gene is TRBD2 (5 bases). Trimming stripped 4 bases from V and 4 bases from J, with 11 bases between. Germline V lookup: CDR1 LNHDA, CDR2 SQIVND (reference sequence). The CDR3 length is 13 residues. CDR3 bases: TGTGCCAGTAGTAAATTAGGGAGTTACGAGCAGTACTTC. It yields the protein CASSKLGSYEQYF.

V usage is TRBV5-5 and J usage is TRBJ2-7, with D perhaps TRBD1 (5 bases). V was cut by 1 base and J by 6 bases, with 11 bases left in between. Germline lookup yields CDR1 SGHKS and CDR2 YYEKEE (reference sequence). This CDR3 is 13 amino acids long. The CDR3 DNA is TGTGCCAGCAGCTTGAGGCAGGGCGCCGAGCAGTACTTC. Its protein is CASSLRQGAEQYF.

The chain is built from TRBV5-1 and TRBJ2-2; D might be TRBD2 (5 bases). CDR1 and CDR2 (germline): SGHRS, YFSETQ. This CDR3 is built from 17 residues. V dropped 2 bases and J dropped 6 bases, with 20 bases sitting between them. This chain's CDR3 is CASSFGVVWRTAGELFF. The DNA for the CDR3 is TGCGCCAGCAGCTTCGGGGTAGTCTGGAGAACAGCCGGGGAGCTGTTTTTT. Filled out from reference TRBV5-1 and TRBJ2-2, the complete variable domain reads KAGVTQTPRYLIKTRGQQVTLSCSPISGHRSVSWYQQTPGQGLQFLFEYFSETQRNKGNFPGRFSGRQFSNSRSEMNVSTLELGDSALYLCASSFGVVWRTAGELFFGEGSRLTVL.

The table lists this clone with a count of one. The chain employs TRBV10-3 and TRBJ2-7; D might be TRBD2 (5 bases). The CDR3 runs 14 residues. Germline V gene data show CDR1 as ENHRY and CDR2 as SYGVKD. Trimming took off 6 bases at V and 4 bases at J, with 16 bases between the two ends. The CDR3 is CAIRPRCRGYEQYF. The CDR3 DNA is TGTGCCATCAGGCCCCGTTGCCGGGGTTACGAGCAGTACTTC.

The V call is TRBV10-3, the J call TRBJ2-5; 8 positions match TRBD1. The CDR3 sequence is 14 residues long. Per germline, CDR1 ENHRY and CDR2 SYGVKD. V gave up 8 bases and J gave up 2 bases; unmatched junction bases: 7. The CDR3 region is CAIYSGQVQETQYF. As DNA, the CDR3 is TGTGCCATCTACTCGGGACAGGTTCAAGAGACCCAGTACTTC.

This chain joins TRBV4-3 and TRBJ1-1; 7 nucleotides align to TRBD1. This CDR3 contains 15 residues. V trimming: 0 bases; J trimming: 3 bases; junction bases outside the gene matches: 4. Germline V gives CDR1 LGHNA, CDR2 YSLEER. This chain's CDR3 is CASSQEGGRDTEAFF. The CDR3 bases are TGCGCCAGCAGCCAAGAAGGGGGCCGCGACACTGAAGCTTTCTTT.

This chain joins TRBV28 and TRBJ1-2; D is unclear. Germline V lookup: CDR1 MDHEN, CDR2 SYDVKM. Trimming removed 0 bases from V and 8 bases from J, with 16 bases in between. The CDR3 covers 15 residues. The CDR3 nucleotides are TGTGCCAGCAGTTTATGCACAGCATGCCGATCGGGCTACACCTTC. It yields the protein CASSLCTACRSGYTF.

This clone was seen a few times. The chain has TRBV19 and TRBJ1-5; 8 bases are shared with TRBD1. The CDR3 is made up of 14 amino acids. Trimming cost V 8 bases and J 3 bases; bases outside gene matches: 6. Germline V gives CDR1 LNHDA, CDR2 SQIVND (reference sequence). CDR3 amino acids: CASCPTGDNQPQHF. CDR3 sequence (DNA): TGTGCCAGTTGCCCGACAGGGGACAATCAGCCCCAGCATTTT.

DNA of the CDR3: TGTGCTAGTGGTTACGACCAGGGAACTGAAGCTTTCTTT. It encodes CASGYDQGTEAFF. J is TRBJ1-1 and V is TRBV12-5; a weak D match, TRBD1 (5 bases). This CDR3 has 13 residues. Per the germline V gene, CDR1 is LGHNT and CDR2 is FRNRAP. Trimming left V 4 bases short and J 5 bases short, with 11 bases between.

The V gene is TRBV20-1, the J gene TRBJ2-7, with D possibly being TRBD2 (5 bases). Trimming stripped 0 bases from V and 7 bases from J, with 7 bases between. This CDR3 has 11 residues. Germline V gene data show CDR1 as DFQATT and CDR2 as SNEGSKA (reference sequence). CDR3 sequence reads: CSARDEREQYF. The CDR3 bases are TGCAGTGCTAGAGATGAGCGGGAGCAGTACTTC.

The chain couples TRBV4-3 to TRBJ2-7, with TRBD2 matching 7 bases. V was pared by 0 bases and J by 4 bases, with 9 bases of the junction left unmatched. Germline V gene data show CDR1 as LGHNA and CDR2 as YSLEER. The CDR3 consists of 16 residues. For the CDR3, the DNA is TGCGCCAGCAGCCAAGACAGGGCGGGGGATTTATACGAGCAGTACTTC. It translates to CASSQDRAGDLYEQYF.

The chain joins TRBV5-1 to TRBJ1-2; 10 nucleotides agree with TRBD1. J was trimmed by 6 bases and V by 3 bases; bases with no gene match: 11. Germline CDR1 SGHRS, CDR2 YFSETQ. The CDR3 has 16 amino acids. The CDR3 reads CASSSNKRDRGHGYTF. CDR3 DNA: TGCGCCAGCAGCTCTAATAAACGGGACAGGGGCCATGGCTACACCTTC.

The chain couples TRBV7-2 to TRBJ2-3; TRBD2 matches 8 bases. The CDR3 runs to 14 residues. Germline values: CDR1 SGHTA, CDR2 FQGNSA. Trimming removed 5 bases from V and 6 bases from J; junction bases left unmatched: 7. The CDR3 sequence is CASSRSGGDDTQYF. Written as DNA, the CDR3 is TGTGCCAGCAGCCGCAGCGGGGGTGACGATACGCAGTATTTT.